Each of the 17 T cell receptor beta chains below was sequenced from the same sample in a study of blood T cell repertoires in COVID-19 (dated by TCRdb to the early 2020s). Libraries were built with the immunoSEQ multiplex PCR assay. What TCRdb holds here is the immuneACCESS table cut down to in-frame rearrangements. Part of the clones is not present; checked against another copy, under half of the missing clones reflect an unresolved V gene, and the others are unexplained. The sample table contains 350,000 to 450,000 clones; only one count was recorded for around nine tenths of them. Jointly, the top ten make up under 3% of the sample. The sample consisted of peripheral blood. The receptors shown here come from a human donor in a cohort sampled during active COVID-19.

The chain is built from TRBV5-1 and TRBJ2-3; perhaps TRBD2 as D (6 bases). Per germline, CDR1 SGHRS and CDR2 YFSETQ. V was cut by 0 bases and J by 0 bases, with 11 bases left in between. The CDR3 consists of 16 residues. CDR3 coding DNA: TGCGCCAGCAGCTTGGCGGCGGGATCTAGCACAGATACGCAGTATTTT. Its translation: CASSLAAGSSTDTQYF.

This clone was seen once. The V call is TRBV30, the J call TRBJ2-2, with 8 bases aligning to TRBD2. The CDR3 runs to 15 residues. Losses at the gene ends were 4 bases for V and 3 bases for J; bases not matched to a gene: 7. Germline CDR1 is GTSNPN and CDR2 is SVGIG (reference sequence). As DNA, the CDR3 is TGTGCCTGGACGGGAGCGGGAGCGGACACCGGGGAGCTGTTTTTT. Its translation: CAWTGAGADTGELFF.

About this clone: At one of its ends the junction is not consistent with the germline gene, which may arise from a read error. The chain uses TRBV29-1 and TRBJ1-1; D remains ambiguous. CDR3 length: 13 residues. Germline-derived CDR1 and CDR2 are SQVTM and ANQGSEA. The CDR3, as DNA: TGCAGCGTTGAAGGGGAGGGCGACACTCAAGCTTTCTTT. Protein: CSVEGEGDTQAFF.

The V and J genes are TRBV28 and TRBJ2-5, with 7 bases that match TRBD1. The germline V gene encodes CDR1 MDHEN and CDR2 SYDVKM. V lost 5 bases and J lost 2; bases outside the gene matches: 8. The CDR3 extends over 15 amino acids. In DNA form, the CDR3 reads TGTGCCAGCAGTCCGAGACAGGGTGGGCAAGAGACCCAGTACTTC. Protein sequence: CASSPRQGGQETQYF.

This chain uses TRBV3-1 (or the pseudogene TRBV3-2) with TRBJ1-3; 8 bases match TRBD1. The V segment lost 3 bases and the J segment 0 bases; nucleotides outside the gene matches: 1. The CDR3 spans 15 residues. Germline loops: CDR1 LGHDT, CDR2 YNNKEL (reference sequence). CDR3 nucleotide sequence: TGTGCCAGCAGCCAGGGACAGGACTCTGGAAACACCATATATTTT. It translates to CASSQGQDSGNTIYF.

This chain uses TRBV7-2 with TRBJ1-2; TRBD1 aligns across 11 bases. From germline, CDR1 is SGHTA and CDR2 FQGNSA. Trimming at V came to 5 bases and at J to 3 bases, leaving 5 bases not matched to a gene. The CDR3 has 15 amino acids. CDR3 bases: TGTGCCAGCAGCCCAATGGGACAGGGGGACTATGGCTACACCTTC. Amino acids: CASSPMGQGDYGYTF. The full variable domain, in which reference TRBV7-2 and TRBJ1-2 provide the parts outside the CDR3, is GAGVSQSPSNKVTEKGKDVELRCDPISGHTALYWYRQSLGQGLEFLIYFQGNSAPDKSGLPSDRFSAERTGGSVSTLTIQRTQQEDSAVYLCASSPMGQGDYGYTFGSGTRLTVV.

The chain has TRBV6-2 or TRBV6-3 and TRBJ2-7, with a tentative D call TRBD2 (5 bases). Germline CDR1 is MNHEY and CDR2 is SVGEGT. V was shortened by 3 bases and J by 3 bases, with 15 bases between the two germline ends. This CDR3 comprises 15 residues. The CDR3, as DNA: TGTGCCAGCAGTTATTCTCGGACCGCGGGCTACGAGCAGTACTTC. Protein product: CASSYSRTAGYEQYF.

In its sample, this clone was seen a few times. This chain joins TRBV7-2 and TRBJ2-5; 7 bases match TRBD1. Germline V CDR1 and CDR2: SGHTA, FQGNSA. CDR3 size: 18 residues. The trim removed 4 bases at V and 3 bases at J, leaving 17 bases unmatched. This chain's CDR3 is CASSSPNGFRGTEETQYF. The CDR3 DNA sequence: TGTGCCAGCAGCTCCCCCAACGGTTTCAGGGGGACCGAAGAGACCCAGTACTTC.

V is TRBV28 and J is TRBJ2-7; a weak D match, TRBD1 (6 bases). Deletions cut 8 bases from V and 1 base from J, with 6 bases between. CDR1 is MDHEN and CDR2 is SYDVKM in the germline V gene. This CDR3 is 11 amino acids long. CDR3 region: CASQGSYEQYF. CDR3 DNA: TGTGCCAGCCAGGGGTCCTACGAGCAGTACTTC. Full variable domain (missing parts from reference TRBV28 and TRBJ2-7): DVKVTQSSRYLVKRTGEKVFLECVQDMDHENMFWYRQDPGLGLRLIYFSYDVKMKEKGDIPEGYSVSREKKERFSLILESASTNQTSMYLCASQGSYEQYFGPGTRLTVT.

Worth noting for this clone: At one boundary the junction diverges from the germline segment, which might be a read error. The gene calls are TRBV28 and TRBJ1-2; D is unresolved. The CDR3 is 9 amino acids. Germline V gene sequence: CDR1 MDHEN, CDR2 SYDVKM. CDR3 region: CAGSLLGGF. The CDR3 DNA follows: TGTGCCGGCAGTTTACTGGGAGGCTTC.

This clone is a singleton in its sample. The CDR3 is CASSLSPGAYEQYF. In nucleotides, the CDR3 is TGTGCCAGCAGCTTAAGCCCCGGGGCCTACGAGCAGTACTTC. The chain couples TRBV7-2 to TRBJ2-7; possibly TRBD2 for D (5 bases). V was clipped by 2 bases and J by 2 bases, with 10 bases between them. Per the germline V gene, CDR1 is SGHTA and CDR2 is FQGNSA. This CDR3 comprises 14 residues.

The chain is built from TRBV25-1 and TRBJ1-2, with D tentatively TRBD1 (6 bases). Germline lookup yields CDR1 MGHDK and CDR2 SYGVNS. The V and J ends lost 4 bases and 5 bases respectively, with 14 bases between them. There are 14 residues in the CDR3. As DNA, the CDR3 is TGTGCCAGCAGTGCTTATGGACAGACATATGGCTACACCTTC. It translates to CASSAYGQTYGYTF.

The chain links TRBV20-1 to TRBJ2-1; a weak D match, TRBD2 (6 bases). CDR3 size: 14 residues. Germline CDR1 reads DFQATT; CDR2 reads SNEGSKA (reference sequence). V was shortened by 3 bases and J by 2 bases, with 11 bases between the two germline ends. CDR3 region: CSASGGKAYNEQFF. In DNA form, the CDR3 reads TGCAGTGCTAGTGGAGGGAAGGCCTACAATGAGCAGTTCTTC.

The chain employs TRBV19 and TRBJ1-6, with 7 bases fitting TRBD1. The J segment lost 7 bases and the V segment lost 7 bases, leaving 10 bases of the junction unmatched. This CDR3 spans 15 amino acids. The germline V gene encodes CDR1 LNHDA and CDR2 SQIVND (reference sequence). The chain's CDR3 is CASKGAGIMNSPLHF. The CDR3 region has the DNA TGTGCCAGTAAGGGGGCAGGGATCATGAATTCACCCCTCCACTTT.

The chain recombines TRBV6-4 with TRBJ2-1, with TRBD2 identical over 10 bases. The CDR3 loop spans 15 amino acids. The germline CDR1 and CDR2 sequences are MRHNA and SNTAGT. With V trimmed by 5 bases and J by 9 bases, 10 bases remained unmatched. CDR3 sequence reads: CASSLASGSVSEQFF. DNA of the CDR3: TGTGCCAGCAGTTTAGCTAGCGGGAGCGTCAGTGAGCAGTTCTTC.

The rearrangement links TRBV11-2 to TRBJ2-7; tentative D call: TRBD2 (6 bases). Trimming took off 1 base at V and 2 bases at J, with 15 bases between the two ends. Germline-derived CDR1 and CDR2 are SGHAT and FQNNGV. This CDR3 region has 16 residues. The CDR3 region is CASSLGRAEGTYEQYF. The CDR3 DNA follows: TGTGCCAGCAGCTTAGGTCGGGCGGAGGGAACCTACGAGCAGTACTTC.

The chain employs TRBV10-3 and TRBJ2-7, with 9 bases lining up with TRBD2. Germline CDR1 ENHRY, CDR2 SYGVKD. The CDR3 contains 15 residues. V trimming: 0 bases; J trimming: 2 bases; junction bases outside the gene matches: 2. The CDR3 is CAISESSGGPYEQYF. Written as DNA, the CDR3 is TGTGCCATCAGTGAGTCAAGCGGGGGGCCCTACGAGCAGTACTTC.